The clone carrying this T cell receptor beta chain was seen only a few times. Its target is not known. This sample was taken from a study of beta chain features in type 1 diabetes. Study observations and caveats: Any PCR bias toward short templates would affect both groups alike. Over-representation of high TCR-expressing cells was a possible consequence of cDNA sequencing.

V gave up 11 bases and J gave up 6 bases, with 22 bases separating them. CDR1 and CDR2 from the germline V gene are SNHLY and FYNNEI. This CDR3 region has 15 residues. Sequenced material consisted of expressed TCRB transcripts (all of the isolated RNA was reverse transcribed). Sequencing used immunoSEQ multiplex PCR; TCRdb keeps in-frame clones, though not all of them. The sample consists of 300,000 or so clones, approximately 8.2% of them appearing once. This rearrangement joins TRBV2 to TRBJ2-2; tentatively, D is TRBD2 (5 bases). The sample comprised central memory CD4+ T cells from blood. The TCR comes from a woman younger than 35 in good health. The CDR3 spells CASKPGSTGPGELFF. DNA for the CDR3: TGTGCCTCCAAACCGGGGTCGACCGGACCCGGGGAGCTGTTTTTT. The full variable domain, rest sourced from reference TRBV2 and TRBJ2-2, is EPEVTQTPSHQVTQMGQEVILRCVPISNHLYFYWYRQILGQKVEFLVSFYNNEISEKSEIFDDQFSVERPDGSNFTLKIRSTKLEDSAMYFCASKPGSTGPGELFFGEGSRLTVL.